This TCR beta chain is drawn from a study of response to subunit inactivated influenza vaccine. MiXCR, applied by TCRdb to the RT-PCR reads, yields one record per CDR3 protein. The sample consists of 500,000 to 600,000 distinct CDR3 sequences, 16% of them appearing once. CDR1 and CDR2 from the germline V gene are DFQATT and SNEGSKA (reference sequence). V lost 2 bases to trimming and J lost 4 bases, with 17 bases between them. This CDR3 has 15 residues. The sample holds a few counts of this clonotype. Antigen: not known. General observations from the study: Authors suggested that a seasonal influenza vaccination recruits few new T cells each time.

The genes are TRBV20-1 and TRBJ2-5; no reliable D call. The material sequenced was CD4+ T cells sorted from PBMCs, taken roughly 24 months after vaccination. This TCR came from a man between 50 and 69 years old who received an inactivated influenza vaccine. The CDR3 spells CSARRKALPLETQYF. CDR3 in DNA: TGCAGTGCTAGAAGAAAGGCGTTACCCTTAGAGACCCAGTACTTC.